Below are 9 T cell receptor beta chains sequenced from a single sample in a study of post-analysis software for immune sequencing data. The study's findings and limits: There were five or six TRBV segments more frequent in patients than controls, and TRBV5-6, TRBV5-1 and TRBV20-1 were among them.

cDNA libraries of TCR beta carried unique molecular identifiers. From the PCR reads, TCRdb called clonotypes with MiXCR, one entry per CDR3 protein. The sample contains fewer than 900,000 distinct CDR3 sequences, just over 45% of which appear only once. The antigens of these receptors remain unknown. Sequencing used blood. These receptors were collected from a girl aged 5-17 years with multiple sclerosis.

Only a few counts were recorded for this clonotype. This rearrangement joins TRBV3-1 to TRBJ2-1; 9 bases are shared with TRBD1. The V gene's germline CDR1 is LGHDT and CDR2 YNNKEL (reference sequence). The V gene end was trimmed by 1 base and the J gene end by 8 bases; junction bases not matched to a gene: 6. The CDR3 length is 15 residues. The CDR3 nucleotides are TGTGCCAGCAGCCAAGGACAGGGGGAAGGGGATGAGCAGTTCTTC. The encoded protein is CASSQGQGEGDEQFF.

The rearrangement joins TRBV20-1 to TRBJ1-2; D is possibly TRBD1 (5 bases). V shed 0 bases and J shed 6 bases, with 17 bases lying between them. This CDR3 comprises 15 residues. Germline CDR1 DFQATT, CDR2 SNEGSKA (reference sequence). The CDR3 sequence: CSARDEGDRLDGYTF. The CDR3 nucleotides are TGCAGTGCTAGAGATGAAGGGGATCGGTTGGATGGCTACACCTTC.

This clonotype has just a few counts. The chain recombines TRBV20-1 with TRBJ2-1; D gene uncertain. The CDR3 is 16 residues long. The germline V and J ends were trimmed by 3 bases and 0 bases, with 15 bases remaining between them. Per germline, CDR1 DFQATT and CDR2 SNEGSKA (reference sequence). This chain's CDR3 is CSASSLTPSSYNEQFF. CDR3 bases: TGCAGTGCTAGTAGCCTGACCCCTAGCTCCTACAATGAGCAGTTCTTC.

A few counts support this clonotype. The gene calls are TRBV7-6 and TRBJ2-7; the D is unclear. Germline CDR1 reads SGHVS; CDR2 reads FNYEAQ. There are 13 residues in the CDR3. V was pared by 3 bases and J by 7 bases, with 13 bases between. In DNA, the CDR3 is TGTGCCAGCAGCTTGTATACCGGTGGGGAGCAGTACTTC. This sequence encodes CASSLYTGGEQYF.

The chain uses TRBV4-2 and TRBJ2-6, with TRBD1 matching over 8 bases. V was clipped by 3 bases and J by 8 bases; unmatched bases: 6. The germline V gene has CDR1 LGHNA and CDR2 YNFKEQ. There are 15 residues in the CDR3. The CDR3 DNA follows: TGTGCCAGCAGCCAGATACAGGGGGTCACCAACGTCCTGACTTTC. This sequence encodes CASSQIQGVTNVLTF.

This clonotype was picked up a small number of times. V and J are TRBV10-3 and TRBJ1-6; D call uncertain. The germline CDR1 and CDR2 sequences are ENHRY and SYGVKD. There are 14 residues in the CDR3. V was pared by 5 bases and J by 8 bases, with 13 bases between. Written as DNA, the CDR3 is TGTGCCATCAGTACAGAGTTAAGGGATTCACCCCTCCACTTT. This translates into CAISTELRDSPLHF.

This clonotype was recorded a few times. The CDR3 coding sequence is TGTGCCAGCAGCCAAGGCGGGGGGAGGTACGAGCAGTACTTC. This codes for CASSQGGGRYEQYF. The chain couples TRBV5-6 to TRBJ2-7; TRBD2 agrees at 8 bases. With V trimmed by 4 bases and J by 4 bases, 7 bases remained unmatched. Germline loops: CDR1 SGHDT, CDR2 YYEEEE. This CDR3 region has 14 residues.

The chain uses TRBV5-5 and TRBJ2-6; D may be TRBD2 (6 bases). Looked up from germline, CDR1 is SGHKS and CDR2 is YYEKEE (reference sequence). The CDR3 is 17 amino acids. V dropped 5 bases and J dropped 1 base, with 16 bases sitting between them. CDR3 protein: CASSSLLGGSGANVLTF. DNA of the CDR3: TGTGCCAGCAGTAGTCTGTTGGGGGGATCTGGGGCCAACGTCCTGACTTTC.

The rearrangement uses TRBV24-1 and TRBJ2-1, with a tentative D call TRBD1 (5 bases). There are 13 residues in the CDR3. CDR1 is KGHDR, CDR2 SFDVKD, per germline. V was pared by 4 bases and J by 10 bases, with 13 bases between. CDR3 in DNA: TGTGCCACCAGTGAAGGGGTGTCCTTAGAGCAGTTCTTC. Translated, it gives CATSEGVSLEQFF.